One sample yielded the 17 T cell receptor beta chains listed below, sequenced in a study of T cell responses to AZD1222 COVID-19 vaccine. TCRdb's table, derived via immunoSEQ multiplex PCR, lists solely in-frame clones and lacks some. The top ten clones hold approximately 1.6% of a sample with 150,000 or so clones, 85% to 90% of them seen once. The specimen comprised peripheral blood, sampled on day 0 of AZD1222 vaccination. The receptors derive from an adult in good health.

This chain joins TRBV6-1 and TRBJ2-7; D gene unclear. Germline CDR1 reads MNHNS; CDR2 reads SASEGT. Trimming took off 0 bases at V and 4 bases at J, with 10 bases between the two ends. The CDR3 runs to 14 residues. The CDR3 DNA sequence: TGTGCCAGCAGTGAAGCGCATGGGGATTACGAGCAGTACTTC. Encoded protein: CASSEAHGDYEQYF.

The gene calls are TRBV13 and TRBJ2-3, with unresolved D. V dropped 6 bases and J dropped 1 base, with 17 bases sitting between them. CDR1 and CDR2 (germline): PRHDT, FYEKMQ (reference sequence). CDR3 length equals 16 residues. The CDR3 DNA sequence: TGTGCCAGCAGACAACCTAGGGCGCTAGGCACAGATACGCAGTATTTT. This translates into CASRQPRALGTDTQYF. The variable domain in full, completed from reference TRBV13 and TRBJ2-3, reads AAGVIQSPRHLIKEKRETATLKCYPIPRHDTVYWYQQGPGQDPQFLISFYEKMQSDKGSIPDRFSAQQFSDYHSELNMSSLELGDSALYFCASRQPRALGTDTQYFGPGTRLTVL.

The chain joins TRBV18 to TRBJ2-7, with TRBD2 matching 7 bases. Germline V gene lookup returns CDR1 KGHSH and CDR2 LQKENI. This CDR3 is built from 16 residues. The junction had 11 bases not matched to a gene; V was cut back by 0 bases and J by 6 bases. The CDR3 DNA follows: TGTGCCAGCTCACCACCCGGCGGGGGACCAGTTGGCGAGCAGTACGTC. Translated, it gives CASSPPGGGPVGEQYV.

This chain joins TRBV28 and TRBJ2-7, with no clear D. The CDR3 spans 13 residues. Germline loops: CDR1 MDHEN, CDR2 SYDVKM. V gave up 5 bases and J gave up 3 bases, with 11 bases separating them. The CDR3 bases are TGTGCCAGCAGTACCCGGGCGCTCTACGAGCAGTACTTC. This translates into CASSTRALYEQYF.

The chain combines TRBV18 with TRBJ2-2; the match to TRBD2 covers 7 bases. CDR1 KGHSH and CDR2 LQKENI come from the germline V gene. V shed 2 bases, J shed 4 bases, and the junction held 10 bases outside the gene matches. CDR3 length: 17 residues. DNA of the CDR3: TGTGCCAGCTCACCAGAATGGGGGACTAAACGCACCGGGGAGCTGTTTTTT. Translated, it gives CASSPEWGTKRTGELFF.

This clone showed up just once. The CDR3 loop is CASSFQTMNTEAFF. CDR3 DNA sequence: TGTGCCAGCAGTTTCCAGACAATGAACACTGAAGCTTTCTTT. The chain links TRBV6-5 to TRBJ1-1; D not resolved. This CDR3 is 14 amino acids long. Germline loops: CDR1 MNHEY, CDR2 SVGAGI. With 4 bases removed from V and 0 bases from J, the gap between germline ends came to 9 bases.

V gene TRBV30 combines with J gene TRBJ2-2; D is undetermined. The germline gives CDR1 GTSNPN, CDR2 SVGIG (reference sequence). The ends were cut back, 2 bases at V and 1 base at J, with 5 bases in the middle. The CDR3 consists of 13 residues. The CDR3 loop reads CAWSRQNTGELFF. The CDR3 DNA is TGTGCCTGGAGTAGACAGAACACCGGGGAGCTGTTTTTT. Supplemented by reference TRBV30 and TRBJ2-2, the full variable domain reads SQTIHQWPATLVQPVGSPLSLECTVEGTSNPNLYWYRQAAGRGLQLLFYSVGIGQISSEVPQNLSASRPQDRQFILSSKKLLLSDSGFYLCAWSRQNTGELFFGEGSRLTVL.

J is TRBJ1-2 and V is TRBV10-3; no reliable D call. This CDR3 comprises 13 residues. Trimming cost V 2 bases and J 2 bases, with 6 bases left between them. CDR1 and CDR2 (germline): ENHRY, SYGVKD. The CDR3 loop reads CAISETQNYGYTF. DNA of the CDR3: TGTGCCATCAGTGAGACACAGAACTATGGCTACACCTTC.

In this sample, this clone turned up once. The chain uses TRBV6-5 and TRBJ2-5; D tentatively fits TRBD1 or TRBD2 (5 bases each). CDR3 size: 14 residues. V lost 6 bases and J lost 4, with 15 bases in between. Germline V gene data show CDR1 as MNHEY and CDR2 as SVGAGI. The CDR3 spells CASSSVGVGETQYF. CDR3 DNA sequence: TGTGCCAGCAGCTCGGTGGGGGTTGGAGAGACCCAGTACTTC.

V and J are TRBV24-1 and TRBJ1-5, with TRBD1 identical over 8 bases. The junction had 4 bases not matched to a gene; V was cut back by 5 bases and J by 5 bases. Germline V gene data show CDR1 as KGHDR and CDR2 as SFDVKD. The CDR3 loop spans 14 amino acids. The CDR3 is CATSAGGSHQPQHF. The CDR3 region has the DNA TGTGCCACCAGTGCAGGGGGCAGTCATCAGCCCCAGCATTTT.

The V call is TRBV5-1, the J call TRBJ2-5; D tentatively fits TRBD1 or TRBD2 (5 bases each). This CDR3 has 14 residues. Trimming stripped 3 bases from V and 2 bases from J, with 11 bases between. CDR1 and CDR2 from the germline V gene are SGHRS and YFSETQ. The CDR3 region is CASSYGDGQETQYF. CDR3 nucleotides: TGCGCCAGCAGCTACGGGGACGGACAAGAGACCCAGTACTTC.

This chain links TRBV6-5 with TRBJ2-3; a weak D match, TRBD1 (5 bases). Trimming stripped 5 bases from V and 0 bases from J, with 9 bases between. The CDR3 contains 14 residues. CDR1 and CDR2 from the germline V gene are MNHEY and SVGAGI. The CDR3 coding sequence is TGTGCCAGCAGTAGACAGCCCAGCACAGATACGCAGTATTTT. Amino acid sequence: CASSRQPSTDTQYF.

The V and J genes are TRBV27 and TRBJ1-4; D perhaps matches TRBD1 (5 bases). The germline gives CDR1 MNHEY, CDR2 SMNVEV (reference sequence). The CDR3 sequence is 14 residues long. Trimming removed 1 base at V and 8 bases at J, with 11 bases between. CDR3 sequence (DNA): TGTGCCAGCAGTTTATACCAGGGAAGGGAAAAACTGTTTTTT. Translation: CASSLYQGREKLFF. Using reference TRBV27 and TRBJ1-4 for the parts outside the CDR3, the full variable domain is EAQVTQNPRYLITVTGKKLTVTCSQNMNHEYMSWYRQDPGLGLRQIYYSMNVEVTDKGDVPEGYKVSRKEKRNFPLILESPSPNQTSLYFCASSLYQGREKLFFGSGTQLSVL.

The chain links TRBV27 to TRBJ1-6; maybe TRBD1 (6 bases). Per the germline V gene, CDR1 is MNHEY and CDR2 is SMNVEV (reference sequence). The CDR3 length is 14 residues. V lost 6 bases and J 10 bases, leaving 16 bases between the germline ends. The CDR3: CASSITGFRSPLHF. CDR3 coding DNA: TGTGCCAGCAGCATTACAGGGTTTAGGTCACCCCTCCACTTT.

This clone appeared once. The chain couples TRBV11-2 to TRBJ1-2, with 7 nucleotides matching TRBD1. Losses at the gene ends were 7 bases for V and 4 bases for J; bases not matched to a gene: 9. Germline V gene sequence: CDR1 SGHAT, CDR2 FQNNGV. The CDR3 length is 14 residues. The CDR3 spells CASNPYRTGYGYTF. The CDR3 DNA is TGTGCCAGCAACCCATACAGGACAGGCTATGGCTACACCTTC.

For the CDR3, the DNA is TGTGCCAGCAGCTCCGGATTCCGAGGGGGGTCTGGAAACACCATATATTTT. Translating it yields CASSSGFRGGSGNTIYF. The J gene is TRBJ1-3, the V gene TRBV7-2; D is possibly TRBD1 (6 bases). Deletions cut 4 bases from V and 1 base from J, with 17 bases between. The germline CDR1 and CDR2 sequences are SGHTA and FQGNSA. The CDR3 totals 17 residues.

The gene calls are TRBV30 and TRBJ1-2, with 7 bases identical to TRBD1. Germline-derived CDR1 and CDR2 are GTSNPN and SVGIG (reference sequence). J gave up 3 bases and V 3 bases, and 7 bases lay outside the gene matches. The CDR3 extends over 14 amino acids. In DNA form, the CDR3 reads TGTGCCTGGAGCCCCAAGGGGGCGGACTATGGCTACACCTTC. It encodes CAWSPKGADYGYTF.